The T cell receptor beta chain described here comes from a study of cytomegalovirus exposure and HLA in healthy donors. Study summary: Prior work identified roughly 120 million unique TCR beta sequences in some 200 million T cells.

Germline V CDR1 and CDR2: SEHNR, FQNEAQ (reference sequence). Trimming took 1 base from V and 2 from J, leaving 11 bases between them. This CDR3 is 15 amino acids long. With regard to this clone: Its antigen is not known.

Findings of the study overall: A few chains linked to CMV were shown in vitro to be specific for CMV antigens. In an earlier analysis, about 87% or about 30%: the productive usage of most TCR beta V segments. In a later analysis, at a false discovery rate of 0.05, 16,951 TCR beta sequences were associated with HLA alleles.

Primers: 60 Vbeta forward and 13 Jbeta reverse. Clones were read by immunoSEQ multiplex PCR, and TCRdb kept only the in-frame ones, dropping some. The sample holds about 250,000 clones; 80% to 90% are singletons and the top ten take 0.2% to 0.3%. Sequenced sample: PBMCs. This clonotype was obtained from a girl aged 2-15 years in good health and CMV-seronegative. The chain has TRBV7-9 and TRBJ1-1; weak D call: TRBD1 (5 bases). Here the CDR3 DNA reads TGTGCCAGCAGCTTAGATTTGGGGCCTAACACTGAAGCTTTCTTT. Translating it yields CASSLDLGPNTEAFF.